Presented here are 9 T cell receptor beta chains from one specimen sequenced in a study of shared clonotypes between healthy human individuals. Sequencing was performed with immunoSEQ multiplex PCR; in TCRdb, only in-frame clones are kept and a portion is missing. The sample contains roughly 490,000 clones, less than 80% of which appear only once. The specimen sequenced was PBMCs. These receptors all come from a woman in her 40s in good health. Some clones in this sample may be carry-over from other donors' samples.

The V gene is TRBV15, the J gene TRBJ2-7, with D perhaps TRBD2 (6 bases). V dropped 4 bases and J dropped 0 bases, with 10 bases sitting between them. The CDR3 loop spans 14 amino acids. Germline V gene data show CDR1 as LNHNV and CDR2 as YYDKDF (reference sequence). The CDR3: CATSTEDYSYEQYF. CDR3 coding DNA: TGTGCCACCAGCACCGAGGACTACTCCTACGAGCAGTACTTC.

The chain couples TRBV15 to TRBJ1-4; D remains unclear. The CDR3 covers 16 residues. Germline CDR1 and CDR2: LNHNV and YYDKDF (reference sequence). V lost 0 bases, J lost 0 bases, and 8 bases lay in between. This CDR3 is CATSRDRGATNEKLFF. In DNA, the CDR3 is TGTGCCACCAGCAGAGATCGGGGTGCAACTAATGAAAAACTGTTTTTT.

The chain carries TRBV11-2 and TRBJ2-5; 12 nucleotides match TRBD2. This CDR3 has 16 amino acids. V dropped 3 bases and J dropped 2; count of bases not matched to a gene: 4. Germline loops: CDR1 SGHAT, CDR2 FQNNGV. The CDR3 region is CASSFGLAGRQETQYF. The CDR3 DNA follows: TGTGCCAGCAGCTTCGGACTAGCGGGACGTCAAGAGACCCAGTACTTC.

The chain has TRBV27 and TRBJ2-7, with a weak D call TRBD1 (8 bases). V lost 7 bases, J lost 2 bases, and 15 bases lay in between. This CDR3 is built from 14 residues. Germline values: CDR1 MNHEY, CDR2 SMNVEV (reference sequence). CDR3 in DNA: TGTGCCAGCAAAAACAGGGGGGGGCCCTACGAGCAGTACTTC. This gives the protein CASKNRGGPYEQYF.

This chain joins TRBV5-1 and TRBJ2-7; tentative D call: TRBD2 (6 bases). The CDR3 is 13 amino acids. The germline V and J ends were trimmed by 4 bases and 2 bases, with 10 bases remaining between them. From germline, CDR1 is SGHRS and CDR2 YFSETQ. For the CDR3, the DNA is TGCGCCAGCAGCGCCGGGAGCCCCTACGAGCAGTACTTC. This codes for CASSAGSPYEQYF.

The V call is TRBV6-6, the J call TRBJ1-1, with TRBD1 identical over 12 bases. V gave up 6 bases and J gave up 4 bases; unmatched junction bases: 3. The CDR3 has 14 amino acids. Germline-derived CDR1 and CDR2 are MNHNY and SVGAGI (reference sequence). The DNA for the CDR3 is TGTGCCAGCAGCCGGGACAGGGGGCCCACTGAAGCTTTCTTT. Amino acid sequence: CASSRDRGPTEAFF.

This clone has only a few counts. The genes are TRBV28 and TRBJ1-4, with a possible D match to TRBD1 (5 bases). Germline CDR1 reads MDHEN; CDR2 reads SYDVKM. V shed 5 bases and J shed 10 bases, with 17 bases lying between them. The CDR3 contains 14 residues. The CDR3, as DNA: TGTGCCAGCAGTCCCCGTAGGGGTGGCGGAAAACTGTTTTTT. Its protein is CASSPRRGGGKLFF. The entire variable domain, with the rest obtained from reference TRBV28 and TRBJ1-4, is as follows: DVKVTQSSRYLVKRTGEKVFLECVQDMDHENMFWYRQDPGLGLRLIYFSYDVKMKEKGDIPEGYSVSREKKERFSLILESASTNQTSMYLCASSPRRGGGKLFFGSGTQLSVL.

CDR3 protein: CASRLGLQETQYF. The CDR3 DNA follows: TGTGCCAGCAGGTTGGGACTACAAGAGACCCAGTACTTC. The V gene is TRBV7-8, the J gene TRBJ2-5, with 7 bases aligning to TRBD2. The CDR3 totals 13 residues. J gave up 2 bases and V 6 bases, and 3 bases lay outside the gene matches. The germline V gene has CDR1 SGHVS and CDR2 FQNEAQ.

This clone was detected once. This chain joins TRBV28 and TRBJ1-4; no firm D call. The CDR3 is 11 residues long. Looked up from germline, CDR1 is MDHEN and CDR2 is SYDVKM. V was cut by 6 bases and J by 5 bases, with 4 bases left in between. CDR3 loop: CASSQNEKLFF. The CDR3 nucleotides are TGTGCCAGCAGCCAAAATGAAAAACTGTTTTTT.